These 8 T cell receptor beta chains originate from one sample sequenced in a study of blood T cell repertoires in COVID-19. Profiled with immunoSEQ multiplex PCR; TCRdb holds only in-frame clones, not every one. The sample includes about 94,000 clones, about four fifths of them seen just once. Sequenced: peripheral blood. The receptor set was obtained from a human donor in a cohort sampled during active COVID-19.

The CDR3 loop reads CASSSQGLGAQHF. CDR3 bases: TGTGCCAGCAGCTCCCAGGGGCTGGGGGCCCAGCATTTT. The chain combines TRBV5-5 with TRBJ1-5; TRBD1 might be the D (6 bases). V lost 3 bases to trimming and J lost 11 bases, with 15 bases between them. CDR1 is SGHKS, CDR2 YYEKEE, per germline (reference sequence). The CDR3 length is 13 residues.

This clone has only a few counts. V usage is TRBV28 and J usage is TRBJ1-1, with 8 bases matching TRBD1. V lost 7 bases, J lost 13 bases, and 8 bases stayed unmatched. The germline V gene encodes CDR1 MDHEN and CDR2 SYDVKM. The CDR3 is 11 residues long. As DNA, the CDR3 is TGTGCCAGCACCCAGGACAGGGTTATTTTCTTT. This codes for CASTQDRVIFF. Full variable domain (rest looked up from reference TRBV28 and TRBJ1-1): DVKVTQSSRYLVKRTGEKVFLECVQDMDHENMFWYRQDPGLGLRLIYFSYDVKMKEKGDIPEGYSVSREKKERFSLILESASTNQTSMYLCASTQDRVIFFGQGTRLTVV.

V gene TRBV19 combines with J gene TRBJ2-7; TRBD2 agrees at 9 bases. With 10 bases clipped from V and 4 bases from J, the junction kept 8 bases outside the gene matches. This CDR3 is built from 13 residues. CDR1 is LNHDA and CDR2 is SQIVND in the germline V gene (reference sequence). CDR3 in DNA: TGTGCCACCCCTGTGCTAGCGGGGTACGAGCAGTACTTC. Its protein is CATPVLAGYEQYF.

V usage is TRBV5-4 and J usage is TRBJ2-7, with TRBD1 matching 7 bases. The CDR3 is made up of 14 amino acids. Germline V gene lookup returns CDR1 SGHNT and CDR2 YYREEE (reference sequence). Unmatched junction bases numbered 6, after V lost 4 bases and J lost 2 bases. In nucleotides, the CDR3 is TGTGCCAGCAGCCTGACAGGGAAGACCTACGAGCAGTACTTC. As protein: CASSLTGKTYEQYF. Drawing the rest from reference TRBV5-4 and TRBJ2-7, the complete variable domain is ETGVTQSPTHLIKTRGQQVTLRCSSQSGHNTVSWYQQALGQGPQFIFQYYREEENGRGNFPPRFSGLQFPNYSSELNVNALELDDSALYLCASSLTGKTYEQYFGPGTRLTVT.

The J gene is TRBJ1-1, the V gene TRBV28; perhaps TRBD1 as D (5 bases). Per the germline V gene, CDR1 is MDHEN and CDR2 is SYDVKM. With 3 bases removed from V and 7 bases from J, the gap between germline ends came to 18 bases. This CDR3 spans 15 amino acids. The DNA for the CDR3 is TGTGCCAGCAGTTTGCCCCGCGGCAGGGTAGTTGAAGCTTTCTTT. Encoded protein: CASSLPRGRVVEAFF.

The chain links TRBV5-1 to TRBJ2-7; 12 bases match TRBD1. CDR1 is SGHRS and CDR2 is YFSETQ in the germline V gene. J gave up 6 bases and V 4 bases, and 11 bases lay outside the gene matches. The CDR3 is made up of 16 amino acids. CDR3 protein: CASSIKTGTGGGEQYF. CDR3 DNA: TGCGCCAGCAGCATAAAAACCGGGACAGGGGGCGGCGAGCAGTACTTC.

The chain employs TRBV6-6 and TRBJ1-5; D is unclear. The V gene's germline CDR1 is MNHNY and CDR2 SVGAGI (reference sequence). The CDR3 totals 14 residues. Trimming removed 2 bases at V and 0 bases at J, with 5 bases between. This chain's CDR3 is CASSYADSNQPQHF. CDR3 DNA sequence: TGTGCCAGCAGTTACGCGGATAGCAATCAGCCCCAGCATTTT.

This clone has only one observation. The CDR3 nucleotides are TGTGCCAGCACCGTCCGGGCGGGGGACGAGCAGTACTTC. It specifies CASTVRAGDEQYF. The J gene is TRBJ2-7, the V gene TRBV28; 7 bases align to TRBD2. J lost 5 bases, V lost 7 bases, and 8 bases had no gene match. Germline-derived CDR1 and CDR2 are MDHEN and SYDVKM. The CDR3 covers 13 residues.